This T cell receptor beta chain derives from a study of blood T cell repertoires in COVID-19. CDR3 length: 12 amino acids. From germline, CDR1 is SQVTM and CDR2 ANQGSEA. The V and J ends lost 3 bases and 3 bases respectively, with 8 bases between them. TCRdb's copy holds only in-frame clones and misses some; the assay was immunoSEQ multiplex PCR. The sample includes approximately 220,000 clones, around 82% seen only once; the top ten take around 4.6%. The sample was PBMCs or T cells enriched from blood (not recorded which). The chain uses TRBV29-1 and TRBJ1-2; D unresolved. The sequence was obtained from a woman aged 45-65 years who had been exposed to COVID-19. The CDR3 region has the DNA TGCAGCGTTGACCCCGGGGACTATGGCTACACCTTC. As protein: CSVDPGDYGYTF.